This TCR beta chain was found in a study of T cell responses to AZD1222 COVID-19 vaccine. Background on the study: Pooled samples include second doses given at about 4 or 12 weeks. Findings and caveats of the study: Just a handful of AZD1222 recipients were seropositive at baseline. The repertoires were collected only after the peak T cell response. White British ancestry dominated among donors, who included more females, and clonal diversity was possibly underestimated.

Concerning this clone itself: Its target is unknown.

Profiled with immunoSEQ multiplex PCR; TCRdb holds only in-frame clones, not every one. The sample records 95,000 to 110,000 clones, 91% being singletons. V was clipped by 2 bases and J by 3 bases, with 15 bases between them. In germline, CDR1 is SGHRS, CDR2 YFSETQ. The CDR3 loop spans 15 amino acids. The material was peripheral blood, obtained on day 0 of AZD1222 vaccination. This TCR derives from an adult in good health. The chain employs TRBV5-1 and TRBJ2-7; D may be TRBD2 (5 bases). The CDR3 reads CASSLEGRWVYEQYF. CDR3 DNA: TGCGCCAGCAGCTTAGAGGGCAGGTGGGTCTACGAGCAGTACTTC.